This TCR beta chain comes out of a study of Ad26.COV2.S vaccination and SARS-CoV-2 variants. TCRdb's copy holds only in-frame clones and misses some; the assay was immunoSEQ multiplex PCR. The top ten clones hold 13% of a sample with about 480,000 clones, 87% of them seen once. Treatment described: roughly 20 received Ad26.COV2.S at low or high dose, single or two shots; several received placebo; per-sample allocation not given. Sampling was performed 63 days after the first vaccine or placebo injection. This sample comprised peripheral blood, obtained in a trial of Ad26.COV2.S vaccine versus placebo. The clonotype originates from a person between 18 and 65 years old who received the Ad26.COV2.S COVID-19 vaccine or a placebo.

The CDR3 sequence: CASSFQREQYF. CDR3 nucleotide sequence: TGTGCCAGCAGCTTTCAGAGGGAGCAGTACTTC. The genes are TRBV5-8 and TRBJ2-7; D remains unclear. V lost 2 bases to trimming and J lost 7 bases, with 7 bases between them. Germline V gene data show CDR1 as SGHTS and CDR2 as YDEGEE. The CDR3 is 11 residues long.